Here is one T cell receptor (beta chain) with its context. Antigen: not known. The sample comes from a study of T cell responses to AZD1222 COVID-19 vaccine. Regarding the study as a whole: With dominance at 160-218 and 743-854, vaccine-associated CD4 TCRs spanned spike. After two AZD1222 doses, spike-specific TCR breadth and depth rose versus day 0.

Second-dose groups at about 4 or about 12 weeks were pooled. The protocol was immunoSEQ multiplex PCR, while the TCRdb copy is restricted to in-frame clones and leaves out a portion. Of about 120,000 clones listed, 87% were seen once; the top ten hold around 2.6%. This CDR3 is built from 15 residues. From germline, CDR1 is MNHEY and CDR2 SMNVEV (reference sequence). V lost 5 bases, J lost 6 bases, and 12 bases stayed unmatched. The TCR was taken from an adult who received the AZD1222 COVID-19 vaccine. The chain carries TRBV27 and TRBJ2-7; 8 bases map to TRBD1. Sequences were derived from peripheral blood, sampled 28 days after the second AZD1222 dose. The CDR3 DNA reads as TGTGCCAGCAGTATCACCGGGACAGGCAACCTCGAGCAGTACTTC. This sequence encodes CASSITGTGNLEQYF.